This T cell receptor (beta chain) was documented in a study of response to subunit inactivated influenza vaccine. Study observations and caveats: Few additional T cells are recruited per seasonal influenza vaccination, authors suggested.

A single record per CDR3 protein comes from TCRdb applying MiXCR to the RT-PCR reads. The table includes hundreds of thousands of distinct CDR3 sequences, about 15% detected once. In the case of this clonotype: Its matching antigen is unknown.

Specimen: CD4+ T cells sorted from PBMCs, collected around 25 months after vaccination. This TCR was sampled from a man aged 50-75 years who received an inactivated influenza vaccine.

For the CDR3, the DNA is TGTGCCTGGAGTGAGGGAGGGGACTACTTCAAAAACATTCAGTACTTC. Its translation is CAWSEGGDYFKNIQYF. The chain uses TRBV30 and TRBJ2-4; 7 nucleotides align to TRBD2. In germline, CDR1 is GTSNPN, CDR2 SVGIG (reference sequence). The CDR3 extends over 16 amino acids. J lost 3 bases, V lost 1 base, and 9 bases had no gene match.